One sample yielded the 21 T cell receptor beta chains listed below, sequenced in a study of early T cells in non-severe SARS-CoV-2 infection. Using its own MiXCR run on the 5' RACE reads, TCRdb lists one record per CDR3 protein. Counted here are 35,000 to 45,000 distinct CDR3 sequences, 5.8% occurring once; the ten biggest clones make up roughly 24%. Sample: whole blood. These TCRs come from an adult who was a healthcare worker with PCR-confirmed SARS-CoV-2 infection or an uninfected control (not recorded which).

There are many counts of this clonotype. The chain carries TRBV12-3 or TRBV12-4 and TRBJ2-2, with D unclear. The V end was cut by 4 bases, the J end by 0 bases, with 9 bases between. CDR3 length equals 15 residues. The CDR3 coding sequence is TGTGCCAGCAGTTCAGGATACGCGAACACCGGGGAGCTGTTTTTT. It is translated as CASSSGYANTGELFF.

This clonotype showed up many times. A junction end diverges from the germline sequence, so it may reflect a read error. This chain uses TRBV7-7 with TRBJ2-2; perhaps TRBD1 as D (6 bases). Germline lookup yields CDR1 SSHAT and CDR2 FNYEAQ (reference sequence). This CDR3 is 16 amino acids long. CDR3 in DNA: TGTGCTAGCAGCTCCGGGACAACTCCGAACACCGGGGAGCTGTTTTTT. Encoded protein: CASSSGTTPNTGELFF.

This clonotype was seen ten or more times. This sequence joins TRBV27 and TRBJ1-5; possibly TRBD1 for D (5 bases). Trimming left V 1 base short and J 6 bases short, with 10 bases between. Germline loops: CDR1 MNHEY, CDR2 SMNVEV (reference sequence). CDR3 size: 14 residues. The CDR3 region is CASSLWLGGQPQHF. CDR3 in DNA: TGTGCCAGCAGTTTATGGCTGGGGGGTCAGCCCCAGCATTTT.

This clonotype appeared many times. The chain joins TRBV3-1 to TRBJ2-7; weak D call: TRBD2 (5 bases). Germline CDR1 LGHDT, CDR2 YNNKEL (reference sequence). The CDR3 spans 14 residues. V shed 9 bases and J shed 2 bases, with 17 bases lying between them. CDR3 in amino acids: CASQDRTAPYEQYF. In DNA form, the CDR3 reads TGTGCCAGTCAAGACCGGACTGCACCCTACGAGCAGTACTTC.

This chain uses TRBV28 with TRBJ1-2; the D gene is possibly TRBD1 (5 bases). The V gene lost 3 bases and the J gene lost 2 bases, with 19 bases spanning the gap. The CDR3 sequence is 17 residues long. Germline V gene data show CDR1 as MDHEN and CDR2 as SYDVKM. CDR3 sequence: CASSFPTGSRVNYGYTF. CDR3 DNA: TGTGCCAGCAGTTTTCCAACCGGGTCCAGGGTGAACTATGGCTACACCTTC.

This clonotype came up a few times. The gene calls are TRBV6-1 and TRBJ2-5; D is unresolved. The CDR3 loop spans 14 amino acids. The germline V gene encodes CDR1 MNHNS and CDR2 SASEGT. V was pared by 1 base and J by 7 bases, with 13 bases between. Here the CDR3 reads CASSEVVDAGTQYF. In nucleotides, the CDR3 is TGTGCCAGCAGTGAAGTAGTCGATGCAGGGACCCAGTACTTC.

This clonotype was detected ten times or more. The CDR3 sequence: CASSLNYGLTSYEQYF. The CDR3 bases are TGTGCCAGCAGCTTAAACTACGGACTGACCTCCTACGAGCAGTACTTC. The rearrangement links TRBV7-9 to TRBJ2-7; D perhaps matches TRBD2 (5 bases). In germline, CDR1 is SEHNR, CDR2 FQNEAQ (reference sequence). V lost 2 bases to trimming and J lost 0 bases, with 14 bases between them. CDR3 length: 16 amino acids.

In this sample, this clonotype turned up many times. The rearrangement links TRBV20-1 to TRBJ2-3; the D gene is possibly TRBD2 (5 bases). Germline-derived CDR1 and CDR2 are DFQATT and SNEGSKA (reference sequence). V dropped 6 bases and J dropped 3 bases, with 10 bases sitting between them. The CDR3 runs 12 residues. CDR3 region: CSAGPGTDTQYF. The CDR3, as DNA: TGCAGTGCCGGTCCGGGGACAGATACGCAGTATTTT.

Ten or more counts support this clonotype. The V gene is TRBV18, the J gene TRBJ2-5; 10 nucleotides line up with TRBD1. Germline CDR1 reads KGHSH; CDR2 reads LQKENI. V trimming: 5 bases; J trimming: 2 bases; junction bases outside the gene matches: 2. This CDR3 region has 14 residues. The DNA for the CDR3 is TGTGCCAGCTCAGCGGACAGGGGGCAAGAGACCCAGTACTTC. It encodes CASSADRGQETQYF.

The sample holds a few counts of this clonotype. J is TRBJ2-1 and V is TRBV7-2; 8 bases line up with TRBD1. Germline CDR1 is SGHTA and CDR2 is FQGNSA. This CDR3 is 15 amino acids long. Losses at the gene ends were 3 bases for V and 6 bases for J; bases not matched to a gene: 7. The CDR3 coding sequence is TGTGCCAGCAGCTTGCGGACAGGGTGCACCAATGAGCAGTTCTTC. Protein: CASSLRTGCTNEQFF.

The chain is built from TRBV5-1 and TRBJ1-1, with 8 positions matching TRBD1. This CDR3 is 15 amino acids long. J was trimmed by 1 base and V by 3 bases; bases with no gene match: 5. The germline V gene encodes CDR1 SGHRS and CDR2 YFSETQ. The CDR3 region is CASSSGTGGNTEAFF. The CDR3 region has the DNA TGCGCCAGCAGCTCAGGGACAGGAGGGAACACTGAAGCTTTCTTT.

The sample holds many counts of this clonotype. This chain links TRBV6-5 with TRBJ2-5, with D perhaps TRBD2 (6 bases). V lost 7 bases and J lost 4, with 19 bases in between. Germline V gene data show CDR1 as MNHEY and CDR2 as SVGAGI. CDR3 length: 15 residues. The CDR3 spells CASNSYDGGIETQYF. CDR3 DNA: TGTGCCAGCAACAGCTATGACGGGGGTATAGAGACCCAGTACTTC.

This clonotype was counted at least ten times. The chain recombines TRBV6-1 with TRBJ1-1; no reliable D call. Germline V gene lookup returns CDR1 MNHNS and CDR2 SASEGT. The CDR3 is 15 amino acids. V was cut by 2 bases and J by 4 bases, with 14 bases left in between. DNA of the CDR3: TGTGCCAGCAGTGAATACACAGACACGGGCACTGAAGCTTTCTTT. Translating gives CASSEYTDTGTEAFF.

This clonotype was counted ten times or more. The gene calls are TRBV6-5 and TRBJ2-1; TRBD1 might be the D (5 bases). V was cut by 1 base and J by 1 base, with 11 bases left in between. CDR1 and CDR2 from the germline V gene are MNHEY and SVGAGI. The CDR3 runs 16 residues. The CDR3 here is CASSYLTAPSYNEQFF. Written as DNA, the CDR3 is TGTGCCAGCAGTTACTTGACAGCTCCATCCTACAATGAGCAGTTCTTC.

In its sample, this clonotype was seen a few times. This chain links TRBV6-1 with TRBJ2-7; weak D call: TRBD1 (5 bases). CDR3 length equals 15 residues. Trimming removed 6 bases from V and 6 bases from J, with 21 bases in between. The germline V gene encodes CDR1 MNHNS and CDR2 SASEGT. Here the CDR3 DNA reads TGTGCCAGCAGATTCACCAAAGGGGCGCTTACCGAGCAGTACTTC. Its translation: CASRFTKGALTEQYF.

Many counts were recorded for this clonotype. The chain links TRBV10-2 to TRBJ1-1, with a weak D call TRBD1 (6 bases). Trimming took 6 bases from V and 1 from J, leaving 9 bases between them. CDR1 and CDR2 from the germline V gene are WSHSY and SAAADI. This CDR3 is 13 amino acids long. CDR3 DNA sequence: TGCGCCAGCAGGCCGGACAGGAACACTGAAGCTTTCTTT. Encoded protein: CASRPDRNTEAFF.

In this sample, this clonotype turned up many times. This chain joins TRBV10-3 and TRBJ1-2; D is uncertain. The CDR3 contains 14 residues. V lost 6 bases to trimming and J lost 3 bases, with 14 bases between them. Germline CDR1 is ENHRY and CDR2 is SYGVKD. In DNA form, the CDR3 reads TGTGCCATCAGCGTACAGCTTTCCGACTATGGCTACACCTTC. Translating it yields CAISVQLSDYGYTF.

The chain couples TRBV28 to TRBJ2-7, with 7 bases matching TRBD2. The CDR3 is made up of 17 amino acids. The J segment lost 0 bases and the V segment lost 2 bases, leaving 10 bases of the junction unmatched. Germline CDR1 reads MDHEN; CDR2 reads SYDVKM. This CDR3 reads CASSLSSGGRASYEQYF. The CDR3 DNA sequence: TGTGCCAGCAGTTTAAGTTCCGGCGGGAGAGCCTCCTACGAGCAGTACTTC.

This clonotype came up many times. V gene TRBV12-3 or TRBV12-4 combines with J gene TRBJ2-1; 8 bases line up with TRBD2. V trimming: 3 bases; J trimming: 7 bases; junction bases outside the gene matches: 5. This CDR3 spans 14 amino acids. CDR3 DNA: TGTGCCAGCAGTTTGGGTAGCGGGAATAATGAGCAGTTCTTC. It codes for CASSLGSGNNEQFF.

This clonotype was seen many times. In DNA form, the CDR3 reads TGTGCCAGCACGGGACTAGCGGGAGCACAGATCGGGGAGCTGTTTTTT. Translated, it gives CASTGLAGAQIGELFF. The chain couples TRBV7-9 to TRBJ2-2, with 14 bases lining up with TRBD2. The CDR3 consists of 16 residues. Looked up from germline, CDR1 is SEHNR and CDR2 is FQNEAQ (reference sequence). The V segment lost 7 bases and the J segment 7 bases; nucleotides outside the gene matches: 8.

The table lists this clonotype with many counts. The V gene is TRBV4-1, the J gene TRBJ2-1; TRBD2 matches 10 bases. V shed 1 base and J 4 bases; nucleotides not matched to a gene: 4. There are 16 residues in the CDR3. CDR1 and CDR2 from the germline V gene are MGHRA and YSYEKL. CDR3 amino acids: CASSQVPGLAYNEQFF. The CDR3 nucleotides are TGCGCCAGCAGCCAAGTCCCGGGACTAGCGTACAATGAGCAGTTCTTC.